The 27 T cell receptor beta chains reported below all come from one sample, sequenced in a study of beta chain features in type 1 diabetes. The sequenced template was cDNA made from the entire isolated RNA. Clones were sequenced by immunoSEQ multiplex PCR, and TCRdb holds only the in-frame ones, with some missing. The sample has 350,000 to 450,000 clones; about 14% are singletons. Sequenced sample: naive CD4+ T cells from blood. These receptors all stem from a man between 25 and 39 years old in good health.

This clone was recorded a few times. This chain connects TRBV10-2 to TRBJ2-3; no clear D. Germline V gene data show CDR1 as WSHSY and CDR2 as SAAADI. This CDR3 region has 13 residues. V was trimmed by 2 bases and J by 6 bases, leaving 9 bases between them. This chain's CDR3 is CASSEEIEDTQYF. Written as DNA, the CDR3 is TGCGCCAGCAGTGAGGAAATTGAGGATACGCAGTATTTT.

This clone was seen a handful of times. The CDR3 DNA reads TGTGCCTGCTCGCACAGCGTTAGCACAGATACGCAGTATTTT. It encodes CACSHSVSTDTQYF. The V and J genes are TRBV30 and TRBJ2-3; the D is unclear. This CDR3 is built from 14 residues. Germline loops: CDR1 GTSNPN, CDR2 SVGIG (reference sequence). Trimming shortened V by 6 bases and J by 0 bases, and 13 bases separated the two germline ends.

This chain links TRBV9 with TRBJ1-1, with D unresolved. Germline-derived CDR1 and CDR2 are SGDLS and YYNGEE. Trimming shortened V by 6 bases and J by 0 bases, and 12 bases separated the two germline ends. This CDR3 has 14 amino acids. The CDR3 bases are TGTGCCAGCACCGTGGATACCATGAACACTGAAGCTTTCTTT. Its protein product is CASTVDTMNTEAFF.

This clone came up a few times. This rearrangement joins TRBV11-2 to TRBJ1-6; D is perhaps TRBD1 (6 bases). This CDR3 region has 13 residues. V lost 3 bases and J 9 bases, leaving 9 bases between the germline ends. Per the germline V gene, CDR1 is SGHAT and CDR2 is FQNNGV. CDR3 nucleotide sequence: TGTGCCAGCAGCTTGAACAGGGCTTCACCCCTCCACTTT. This sequence encodes CASSLNRASPLHF.

The chain has TRBV7-9 and TRBJ1-1; maybe TRBD1 (6 bases). Germline V gene lookup returns CDR1 SEHNR and CDR2 FQNEAQ (reference sequence). V lost 5 bases to trimming and J lost 1 base, with 11 bases between them. The CDR3 has 14 amino acids. Here the CDR3 reads CASSPGAENTEAFF. The CDR3 DNA reads TGTGCCAGCAGCCCGGGGGCTGAGAACACTGAAGCTTTCTTT.

A few counts support this clone. This chain connects TRBV2 to TRBJ2-1; 8 nucleotides match TRBD1. The V segment lost 3 bases and the J segment 5 bases; nucleotides outside the gene matches: 6. CDR3 size: 15 residues. Germline loops: CDR1 SNHLY, CDR2 FYNNEI. The CDR3 sequence: CASSEGQVRNNEQFF. The CDR3 coding sequence is TGTGCCAGCAGTGAGGGACAGGTTCGGAACAATGAGCAGTTCTTC.

V and J are TRBV5-4 and TRBJ2-5; TRBD2 matches at 8 bases. CDR1 is SGHNT and CDR2 is YYREEE in the germline V gene (reference sequence). V lost 5 bases and J lost 2; bases outside the gene matches: 20. This CDR3 is built from 19 residues. The chain's CDR3 is CASSPSGSGGVYQQETQYF. CDR3 DNA: TGTGCCAGCAGTCCCTCAGGCAGCGGGGGCGTGTATCAACAAGAGACCCAGTACTTC.

The rearrangement uses TRBV5-4 and TRBJ2-5; 14 nucleotides match TRBD2. The CDR3 has 14 amino acids. Looked up from germline, CDR1 is SGHNT and CDR2 is YYREEE (reference sequence). After removal of 9 bases from V and 4 bases from J, the junction contained 5 bases not matched to a gene. CDR3 region: CATGLAGGLETQYF. The CDR3 coding sequence is TGTGCCACCGGACTAGCGGGGGGACTAGAGACCCAGTACTTC. The full variable domain, rest sourced from reference TRBV5-4 and TRBJ2-5, is ETGVTQSPTHLIKTRGQQVTLRCSSQSGHNTVSWYQQALGQGPQFIFQYYREEENGRGNFPPRFSGLQFPNYSSELNVNALELDDSALYLCATGLAGGLETQYFGPGTRLLVL.

This rearrangement joins TRBV19 to TRBJ2-2; D is perhaps TRBD1 (6 bases). The V end lost 6 bases, the J end lost 1 base, and 12 bases lay between the germline ends. In germline, CDR1 is LNHDA, CDR2 SQIVND (reference sequence). The CDR3 has 15 amino acids. CDR3 amino acids: CASRDSRLNTGELFF. The CDR3 DNA reads as TGTGCCAGTAGGGACAGCCGACTGAACACCGGGGAGCTGTTTTTT.

The chain combines TRBV9 with TRBJ2-1; D is possibly TRBD1 or TRBD2 (5 bases each). This CDR3 comprises 16 residues. Germline-derived CDR1 and CDR2 are SGDLS and YYNGEE. Trimming cost V 4 bases and J 4 bases, with 18 bases left between them. CDR3 loop: CASSPRGSAGYNEQFF. The CDR3 DNA reads as TGTGCCAGCAGCCCTCGGGGCAGCGCTGGATACAATGAGCAGTTCTTC.

This chain links TRBV14 with TRBJ2-5; no clear D. The CDR3 extends over 13 amino acids. The germline V and J ends were trimmed by 6 bases and 1 base, with 9 bases remaining between them. The germline V gene has CDR1 SGHDN and CDR2 FVKESK. The CDR3 DNA sequence: TGTGCCAGCAGTAAAGGACGCCAAGAGACCCAGTACTTC. Amino acids: CASSKGRQETQYF. Drawing the rest from reference TRBV14 and TRBJ2-5, the complete variable domain is EAGVTQFPSHSVIEKGQTVTLRCDPISGHDNLYWYRRVMGKEIKFLLHFVKESKQDESGMPNNRFLAERTGGTYSTLKVQPAELEDSGVYFCASSKGRQETQYFGPGTRLLVL.

The CDR3 spells CAWGTYNEQFF. DNA of the CDR3: TGTGCCTGGGGGACTTACAATGAGCAGTTCTTC. V and J are TRBV30 and TRBJ2-1, with D tentatively TRBD2 (6 bases). There are 11 residues in the CDR3. In germline, CDR1 is GTSNPN, CDR2 SVGIG (reference sequence). The germline V and J ends were trimmed by 5 bases and 4 bases, with 6 bases remaining between them. The whole variable domain, remainder taken from reference TRBV30 and TRBJ2-1, is SQTIHQWPATLVQPVGSPLSLECTVEGTSNPNLYWYRQAAGRGLQLLFYSVGIGQISSEVPQNLSASRPQDRQFILSSKKLLLSDSGFYLCAWGTYNEQFFGPGTRLTVL.

The gene calls are TRBV5-4 and TRBJ2-5; no definite D call. This CDR3 region has 13 residues. Between the trimmed V and J ends, which lost 2 bases and 2 bases, there was a span of 7 bases. CDR1 is SGHNT and CDR2 is YYREEE in the germline V gene (reference sequence). The DNA for the CDR3 is TGTGCCAGCAGCTTTCCCCCGCAAGAGACCCAGTACTTC. It is translated as CASSFPPQETQYF.

The chain employs TRBV19 and TRBJ2-3; weak D call: TRBD1 (6 bases). The V gene's germline CDR1 is LNHDA and CDR2 SQIVND (reference sequence). Trimming shortened V by 5 bases and J by 1 base, and 10 bases separated the two germline ends. The CDR3 loop spans 14 amino acids. In DNA, the CDR3 is TGTGCCAGTAGTGTAACAGGGCGCACAGATACGCAGTATTTT. Translation gives CASSVTGRTDTQYF. The complete variable domain, with remaining parts taken from reference TRBV19 and TRBJ2-3, reads DGGITQSPKYLFRKEGQNVTLSCEQNLNHDAMYWYRQDPGQGLRLIYYSQIVNDFQKGDIAEGYSVSREKKESFPLTVTSAQKNPTAFYLCASSVTGRTDTQYFGPGTRLTVL.

This clone was counted only a few times. The chain carries TRBV30 and TRBJ2-1; 11 positions agree with TRBD2. The ends lost 3 bases at V and 8 bases at J; junction bases unmatched: 6. The CDR3 length is 14 residues. In germline, CDR1 is GTSNPN, CDR2 SVGIG (reference sequence). The CDR3, as DNA: TGTGCCTGGAGCGTAGCGGGAGGGTCCGATGAGCAGTTCTTC. It is translated as CAWSVAGGSDEQFF.

J is TRBJ2-5 and V is TRBV7-2, with D perhaps matching TRBD1 (6 bases). Germline V gene lookup returns CDR1 SGHTA and CDR2 FQGNSA. V lost 3 bases and J 5 bases, leaving 13 bases between the germline ends. This CDR3 contains 14 residues. The CDR3 nucleotides are TGTGCCAGCAGCTTTCCCACAGGGTGGGAGACCCAGTACTTC. Protein sequence: CASSFPTGWETQYF.

This clone was seen a few times. V gene TRBV18 combines with J gene TRBJ1-2, with a possible D match to TRBD1 (5 bases). This CDR3 region has 14 residues. The V and J ends lost 1 base and 7 bases respectively, with 13 bases between them. Germline V gives CDR1 KGHSH, CDR2 LQKENI. The CDR3 is CASSPRQGSGGYTF. CDR3 in DNA: TGTGCCAGCTCACCACGTCAGGGATCGGGTGGCTACACCTTC.

This clone was counted between two and nine times. This chain joins TRBV7-2 and TRBJ2-2, with 9 nucleotides matching TRBD2. This CDR3 comprises 14 residues. The V segment lost 7 bases and the J segment 1 base; nucleotides outside the gene matches: 1. The germline V gene encodes CDR1 SGHTA and CDR2 FQGNSA. CDR3 DNA sequence: TGTGCCAGCAAGACTAGCGGGAACACCGGGGAGCTGTTTTTT. Translated: CASKTSGNTGELFF.

This clone has just a few counts. The chain uses TRBV5-4 and TRBJ2-1; the match to TRBD2 covers 7 bases. The CDR3 is made up of 16 amino acids. The J segment lost 4 bases and the V segment lost 0 bases, leaving 7 bases of the junction unmatched. Germline CDR1 SGHNT, CDR2 YYREEE (reference sequence). The CDR3 region is CASSLALRGLYNEQFF. CDR3 nucleotide sequence: TGTGCCAGCAGCTTGGCCTTGCGGGGGTTATACAATGAGCAGTTCTTC. Variable domain in full (rest from reference TRBV5-4 and TRBJ2-1): ETGVTQSPTHLIKTRGQQVTLRCSSQSGHNTVSWYQQALGQGPQFIFQYYREEENGRGNFPPRFSGLQFPNYSSELNVNALELDDSALYLCASSLALRGLYNEQFFGPGTRLTVL.

The J gene is TRBJ1-1, the V gene TRBV27; D is unresolved. The germline CDR1 and CDR2 sequences are MNHEY and SMNVEV (reference sequence). Trimming cost V 6 bases and J 0 bases, with 8 bases left between them. This CDR3 is 13 amino acids long. CDR3 in amino acids: CASRYRLNTEAFF. The CDR3 DNA follows: TGTGCCAGCAGGTACAGATTGAACACTGAAGCTTTCTTT.

The chain combines TRBV9 with TRBJ2-3; either TRBD1 or TRBD2 may supply D (5 bases each). The CDR3 length is 17 residues. The V end was cut by 3 bases, the J end by 1 base, with 18 bases between. Germline assignment: CDR1 SGDLS and CDR2 YYNGEE. This chain's CDR3 is CASSDSPSRAGTDTQYF. The DNA for the CDR3 is TGTGCCAGCAGCGACTCGCCTAGCAGGGCGGGCACAGATACGCAGTATTTT.

This clone occurred a few times. This rearrangement joins TRBV4-3 to TRBJ2-5; the D is unclear. With 0 bases removed from V and 0 bases from J, the gap between germline ends came to 14 bases. The CDR3 is 17 amino acids. Germline-derived CDR1 and CDR2 are LGHNA and YSLEER. The CDR3 sequence: CASSQDTAPQYQETQYF. As DNA, the CDR3 is TGCGCCAGCAGCCAAGATACCGCACCTCAGTACCAAGAGACCCAGTACTTC.

J is TRBJ1-4 and V is TRBV11-2; D uncertain. With 4 bases removed from V and 12 bases from J, the gap between germline ends came to 18 bases. The germline gives CDR1 SGHAT, CDR2 FQNNGV. CDR3 length equals 14 residues. This chain's CDR3 is CASSSLSRAHELFF. CDR3 in DNA: TGTGCCAGCAGCTCCTTAAGCCGCGCTCATGAACTGTTTTTT.

V gene TRBV14 combines with J gene TRBJ2-5, with D tentatively TRBD2 (6 bases). The CDR3 runs 17 residues. The germline V and J ends were trimmed by 0 bases and 5 bases, with 19 bases remaining between them. The germline CDR1 and CDR2 sequences are SGHDN and FVKESK. The CDR3 region is CASSQDRGTRIAETQYF. The CDR3 DNA is TGTGCCAGCAGCCAAGATCGGGGGACTCGAATAGCGGAGACCCAGTACTTC.

The chain combines TRBV15 with TRBJ1-1; D is unresolved. Germline CDR1 and CDR2: LNHNV and YYDKDF (reference sequence). Trimming cost V 1 base and J 0 bases, with 18 bases left between them. CDR3 length: 18 residues. In nucleotides, the CDR3 is TGTGCCACCAGCAGAGTGGCTTCTCTTTGGGGAATGAACACTGAAGCTTTCTTT. Residues: CATSRVASLWGMNTEAFF. Based on the CDR3 plus reference TRBV15 and TRBJ1-1, the full variable domain is DAMVIQNPRYQVTQFGKPVTLSCSQTLNHNVMYWYQQKSSQAPKLLFHYYDKDFNNEADTPDNFQSRRPNTSFCFLDIRSPGLGDTAMYLCATSRVASLWGMNTEAFFGQGTRLTVV.

The genes are TRBV14 and TRBJ2-5, with D possibly being TRBD1 (6 bases). The CDR3 consists of 15 residues. Germline CDR1 is SGHDN and CDR2 is FVKESK. V dropped 1 base and J dropped 5 bases, with 14 bases sitting between them. The CDR3 region is CASSQVWQGQETQYF. The CDR3 region has the DNA TGTGCCAGCAGCCAAGTTTGGCAGGGGCAGGAGACCCAGTACTTC.

There are a few counts of this clone. The gene calls are TRBV7-2 and TRBJ2-2; D is perhaps TRBD1 (6 bases). The germline CDR1 and CDR2 sequences are SGHTA and FQGNSA. CDR3 length: 16 amino acids. V lost 3 bases and J lost 0, with 11 bases in between. The CDR3 nucleotides read TGTGCCAGCAGCTTGCCGGGACAACCGAACACCGGGGAGCTGTTTTTT. This codes for CASSLPGQPNTGELFF. The full variable domain, in which reference TRBV7-2 and TRBJ2-2 provide the parts outside the CDR3, is GAGVSQSPSNKVTEKGKDVELRCDPISGHTALYWYRQSLGQGLEFLIYFQGNSAPDKSGLPSDRFSAERTGGSVSTLTIQRTQQEDSAVYLCASSLPGQPNTGELFFGEGSRLTVL.